This T cell receptor (beta chain) was recorded in a study of T cell responses to AZD1222 COVID-19 vaccine. Broader study findings: Increases in Spike-specific TCR breadth and depth were seen after two AZD1222 doses.

This table comes from immunoSEQ multiplex PCR, and its TCRdb copy is limited to in-frame clones, with some not included. The repertoire has almost 95,000 clones, around 85% of them found once; the top ten carry more than 4%. A note on this clone: The antigen remains undetermined.

Sequenced here: peripheral blood, sampled 28 days after the second AZD1222 dose. The receptor's source is an adult who received the AZD1222 COVID-19 vaccine.

The CDR3 DNA reads TGTGCCAGCAGCTTGGCGGCAGGGAGCGGAAAACTGTTTTTT. This translates into CASSLAAGSGKLFF. This chain connects TRBV5-6 to TRBJ1-4; perhaps TRBD1 as D (5 bases). Germline assignment: CDR1 SGHDT and CDR2 YYEEEE. With 0 bases removed from V and 10 bases from J, the gap between germline ends came to 13 bases. The CDR3 loop spans 14 amino acids.